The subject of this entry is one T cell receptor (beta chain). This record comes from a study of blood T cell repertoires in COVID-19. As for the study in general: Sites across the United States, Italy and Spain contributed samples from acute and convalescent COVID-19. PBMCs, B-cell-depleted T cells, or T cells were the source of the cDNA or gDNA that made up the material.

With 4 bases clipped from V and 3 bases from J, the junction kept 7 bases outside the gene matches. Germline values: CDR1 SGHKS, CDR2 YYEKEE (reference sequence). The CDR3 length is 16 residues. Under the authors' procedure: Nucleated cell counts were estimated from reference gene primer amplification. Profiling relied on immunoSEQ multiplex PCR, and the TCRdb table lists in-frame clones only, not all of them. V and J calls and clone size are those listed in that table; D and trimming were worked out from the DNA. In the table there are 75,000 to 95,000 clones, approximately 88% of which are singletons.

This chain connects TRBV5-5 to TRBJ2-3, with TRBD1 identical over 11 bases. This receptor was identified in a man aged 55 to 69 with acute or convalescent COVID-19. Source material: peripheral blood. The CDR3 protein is CASSRRTGGATDTQYF. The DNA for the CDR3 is TGTGCCAGCAGCAGACGGACAGGGGGCGCGACAGATACGCAGTATTTT.